This TCR beta chain was recorded in a study of shared clonotypes between healthy human individuals. Comments on this clone: Its target is unknown.

CDR3 size: 16 residues. Whole-study results and caveats: Clonotype sharing among donors was thought likely to change with sequencing depth. Genetic and exposure-history diversity was limited by the few donors.

The deep-level immunoSEQ assay was used. The data were produced by immunoSEQ multiplex PCR, yet TCRdb's version contains in-frame clones alone and is incomplete. The repertoire holds about 2.3 million clones, with around 90% as singletons. This rearrangement joins TRBV21-1 to TRBJ2-3; the D call in the table, TRBD1, was not verified against the DNA. TRBV21-1 is a documented pseudogene. This TCR came from a man between 18 and 29 years old in good health. Some clones in this sample may be carry-over from other donors' samples. What was sequenced was naive CD4+ T cells from PBMCs. Subset of the sample: CD45RA+ positively selected. The CDR3 region is CASSKPSWAPSDTQYF. The CDR3 DNA sequence: TGTGCCAGCAGCAAGCCCAGTTGGGCGCCCTCCGATACGCAGTATTTT.